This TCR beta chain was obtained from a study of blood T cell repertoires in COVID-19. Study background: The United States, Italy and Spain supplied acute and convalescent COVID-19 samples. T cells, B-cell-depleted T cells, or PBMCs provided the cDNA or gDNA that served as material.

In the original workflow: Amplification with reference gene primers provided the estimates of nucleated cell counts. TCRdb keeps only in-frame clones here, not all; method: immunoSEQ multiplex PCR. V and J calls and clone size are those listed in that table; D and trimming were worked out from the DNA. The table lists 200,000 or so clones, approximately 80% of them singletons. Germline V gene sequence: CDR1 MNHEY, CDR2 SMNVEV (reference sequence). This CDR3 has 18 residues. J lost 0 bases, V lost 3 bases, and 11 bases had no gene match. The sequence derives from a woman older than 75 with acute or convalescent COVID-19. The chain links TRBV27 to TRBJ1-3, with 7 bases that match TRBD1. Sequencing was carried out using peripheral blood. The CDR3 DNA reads TGTGCCAGCAGTTTTCCTGGGGACAGACAGGGCTCTGGAAACACCATATATTTT. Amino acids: CASSFPGDRQGSGNTIYF.